The clone carrying this TCR beta chain was detected only a few times. These data originate in a study of blood T cell repertoires in COVID-19. Study information: PBMCs, B-cell-depleted T cells, or T cells were the source of the cDNA or gDNA that made up the material.

Sequencing was performed with immunoSEQ multiplex PCR; in TCRdb, only in-frame clones are kept and a portion is missing. The sample shows just over 90,000 clones, just under 80% of them seen only once. The CDR3 has 14 amino acids. CDR1 is LNHDA, CDR2 SQIVND, per germline (reference sequence). Trimming shortened V by 5 bases and J by 9 bases, and 14 bases separated the two germline ends. This chain joins TRBV19 and TRBJ1-6, with TRBD1 as a possible D gene (6 bases). The source material was peripheral blood. The receptor comes from a human donor in a cohort sampled during active COVID-19. The CDR3 protein is CASSPRGRGSPLHF. CDR3 nucleotide sequence: TGTGCCAGTAGTCCGAGGGGCAGGGGTTCACCCCTCCACTTT.